This entry describes one T cell receptor (beta chain). In germline, CDR1 is MDHEN, CDR2 SYDVKM. With 6 bases clipped from V and 10 bases from J, the junction kept 14 bases outside the gene matches. This CDR3 contains 14 residues. This study enrolled people aged about 18 to 100 from around 26 US geographic areas. Categorization into cohorts depended on clinical history that participants reported. Before being deemed recovered, Cohort 3 donors had two negative PCRs, clearance, or symptom resolution. This sample is drawn from a study of blood T cell repertoires in COVID-19. Per the original methods: By means of reference gene primer amplification, nucleated cell counts were estimated. Sequencing was performed with immunoSEQ multiplex PCR; in TCRdb, only in-frame clones are kept and a portion is missing. The V and J calls and clone size were taken over from that table, and D and trimming were inferred from the DNA. The sample gives a few hundred thousand clones, more than 85% of which show up once; approximately 1.6% is in the top ten.

This sequence joins TRBV28 and TRBJ1-2; 7 bases match TRBD1. The sequence was collected from a woman in her forties or fifties who had recovered from COVID-19. The sequenced material came from PBMCs or T cells enriched from blood (not recorded which). CDR3 sequence (DNA): TGTGCCAGCAGCCCAGGGGGGCAGGGGCTGGCCTACACCTTC. Amino acid sequence: CASSPGGQGLAYTF.